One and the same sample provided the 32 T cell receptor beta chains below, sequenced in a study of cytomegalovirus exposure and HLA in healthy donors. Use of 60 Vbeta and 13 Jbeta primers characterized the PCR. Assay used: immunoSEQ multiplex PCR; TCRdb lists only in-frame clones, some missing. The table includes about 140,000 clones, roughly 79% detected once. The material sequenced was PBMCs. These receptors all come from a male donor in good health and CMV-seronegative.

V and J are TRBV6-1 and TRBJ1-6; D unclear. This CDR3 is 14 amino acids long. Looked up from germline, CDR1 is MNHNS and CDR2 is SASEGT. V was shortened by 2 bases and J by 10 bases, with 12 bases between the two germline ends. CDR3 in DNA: TGTGCCAGCAGTGAATTTAGGGAGCTCTCACCCCTCCACTTT. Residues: CASSEFRELSPLHF.

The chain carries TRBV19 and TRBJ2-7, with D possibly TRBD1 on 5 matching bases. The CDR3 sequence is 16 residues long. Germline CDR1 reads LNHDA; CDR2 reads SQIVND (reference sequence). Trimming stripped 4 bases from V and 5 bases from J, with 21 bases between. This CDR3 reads CASSTYRRGILHEQYF. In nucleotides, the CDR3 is TGTGCCAGTAGTACCTACAGGAGAGGAATCCTGCACGAGCAGTACTTC. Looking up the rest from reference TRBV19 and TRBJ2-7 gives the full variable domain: DGGITQSPKYLFRKEGQNVTLSCEQNLNHDAMYWYRQDPGQGLRLIYYSQIVNDFQKGDIAEGYSVSREKKESFPLTVTSAQKNPTAFYLCASSTYRRGILHEQYFGPGTRLTVT.

CDR3 nucleotide sequence: TGCAGCCCCAGGGGGTGGGACACCGGGGAGCTGTTTTTT. This gives the protein CSPRGWDTGELFF. The gene calls are TRBV29-1 and TRBJ2-2; 7 bases match TRBD1. There are 13 residues in the CDR3. Germline V gene lookup returns CDR1 SQVTM and CDR2 ANQGSEA. J gave up 3 bases and V 8 bases, and 6 bases lay outside the gene matches.

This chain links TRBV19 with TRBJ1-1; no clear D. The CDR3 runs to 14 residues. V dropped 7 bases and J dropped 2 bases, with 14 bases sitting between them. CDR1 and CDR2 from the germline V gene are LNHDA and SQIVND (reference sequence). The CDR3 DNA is TGTGCCAGTACCGACTTAGGCAGCAACACTGAAGCTTTCTTT. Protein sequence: CASTDLGSNTEAFF.

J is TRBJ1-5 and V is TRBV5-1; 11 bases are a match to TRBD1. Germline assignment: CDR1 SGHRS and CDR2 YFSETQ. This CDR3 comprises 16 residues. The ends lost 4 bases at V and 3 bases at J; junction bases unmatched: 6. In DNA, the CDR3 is TGCGCCAGCAGCCGTGGGGACAGGGGGATCAATCAGCCCCAGCATTTT. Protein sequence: CASSRGDRGINQPQHF.

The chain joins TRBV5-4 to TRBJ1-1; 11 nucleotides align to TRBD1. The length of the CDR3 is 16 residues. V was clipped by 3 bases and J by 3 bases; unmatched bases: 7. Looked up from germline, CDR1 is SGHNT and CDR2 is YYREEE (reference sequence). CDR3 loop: CASSSGTGGFDTEAFF. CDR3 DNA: TGTGCCAGCAGCTCCGGGACAGGGGGATTCGACACTGAAGCTTTCTTT.

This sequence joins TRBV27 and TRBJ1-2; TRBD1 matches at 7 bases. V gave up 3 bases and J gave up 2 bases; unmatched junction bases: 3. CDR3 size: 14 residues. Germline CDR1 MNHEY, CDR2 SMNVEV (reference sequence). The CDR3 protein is CASSLSTGNYGYTF. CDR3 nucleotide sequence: TGTGCCAGCAGTTTGTCGACAGGGAACTATGGCTACACCTTC.

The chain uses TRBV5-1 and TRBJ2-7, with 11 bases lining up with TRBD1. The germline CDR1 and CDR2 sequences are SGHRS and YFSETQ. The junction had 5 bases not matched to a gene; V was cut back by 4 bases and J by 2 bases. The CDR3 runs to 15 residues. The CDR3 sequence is CASSRGQGATYEQYF. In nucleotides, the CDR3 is TGCGCCAGCAGCCGAGGACAGGGGGCCACCTACGAGCAGTACTTC.

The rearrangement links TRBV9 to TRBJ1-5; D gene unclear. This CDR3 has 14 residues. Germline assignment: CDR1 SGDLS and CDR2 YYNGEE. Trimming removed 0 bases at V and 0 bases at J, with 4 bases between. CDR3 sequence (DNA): TGTGCCAGCAGCGTAGACATTAGCAATCAGCCCCAGCATTTT. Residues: CASSVDISNQPQHF.

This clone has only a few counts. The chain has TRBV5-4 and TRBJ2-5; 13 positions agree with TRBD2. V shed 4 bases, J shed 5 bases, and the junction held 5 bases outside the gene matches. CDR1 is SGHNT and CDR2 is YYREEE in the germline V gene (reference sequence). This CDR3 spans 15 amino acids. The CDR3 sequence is CASSLAGLAGETQYF. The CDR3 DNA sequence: TGTGCCAGCAGCCTGGCGGGACTAGCGGGGGAGACCCAGTACTTC.

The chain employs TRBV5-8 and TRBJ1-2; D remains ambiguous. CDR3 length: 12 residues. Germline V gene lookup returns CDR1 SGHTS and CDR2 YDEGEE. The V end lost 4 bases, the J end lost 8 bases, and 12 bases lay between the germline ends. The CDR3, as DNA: TGTGCCAGCAGCCTGCCCCTTGAGGGCTACACCTTC. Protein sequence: CASSLPLEGYTF.

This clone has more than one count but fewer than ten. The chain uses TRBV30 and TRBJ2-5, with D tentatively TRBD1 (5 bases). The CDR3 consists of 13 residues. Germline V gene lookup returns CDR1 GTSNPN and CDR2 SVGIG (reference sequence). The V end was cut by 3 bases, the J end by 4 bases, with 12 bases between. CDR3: CAWSTRRVETQYF. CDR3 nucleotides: TGTGCCTGGAGCACCCGCAGGGTAGAGACCCAGTACTTC.

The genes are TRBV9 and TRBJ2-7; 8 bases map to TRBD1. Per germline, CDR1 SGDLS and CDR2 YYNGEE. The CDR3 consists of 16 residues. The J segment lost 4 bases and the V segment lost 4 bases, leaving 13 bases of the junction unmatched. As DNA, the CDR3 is TGTGCCAGCAGCCCACGGGCAGGGACAGGTGGATACGAGCAGTACTTC. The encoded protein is CASSPRAGTGGYEQYF.

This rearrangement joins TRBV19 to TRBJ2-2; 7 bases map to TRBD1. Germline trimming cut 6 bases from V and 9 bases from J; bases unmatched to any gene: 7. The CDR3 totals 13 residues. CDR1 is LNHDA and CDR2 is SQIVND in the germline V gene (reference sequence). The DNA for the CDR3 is TGTGCCAGTAGGGATGACAGGGCTAGGGAGCTGTTTTTT. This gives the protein CASRDDRARELFF.

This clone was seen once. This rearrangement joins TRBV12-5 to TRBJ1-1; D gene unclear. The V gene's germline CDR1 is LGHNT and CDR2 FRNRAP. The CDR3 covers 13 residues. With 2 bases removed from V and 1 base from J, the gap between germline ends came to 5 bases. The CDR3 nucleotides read TGTGCTAGTGGTTTGCGCAGGAACACTGAAGCTTTCTTT. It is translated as CASGLRRNTEAFF. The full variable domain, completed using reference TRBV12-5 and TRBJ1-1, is DARVTQTPRHKVTEMGQEVTMRCQPILGHNTVFWYRQTMMQGLELLAYFRNRAPLDDSGMPKDRFSAEMPDATLATLKIQPSEPRDSAVYFCASGLRRNTEAFFGQGTRLTVV.

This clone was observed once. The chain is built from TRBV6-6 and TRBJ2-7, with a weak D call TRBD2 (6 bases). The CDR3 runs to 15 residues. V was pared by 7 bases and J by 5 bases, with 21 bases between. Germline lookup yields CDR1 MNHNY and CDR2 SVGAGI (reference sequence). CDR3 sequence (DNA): TGTGCCAGCATCAATCGGGACTCCAGTGCCCACGAGCAGTACTTC. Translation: CASINRDSSAHEQYF.

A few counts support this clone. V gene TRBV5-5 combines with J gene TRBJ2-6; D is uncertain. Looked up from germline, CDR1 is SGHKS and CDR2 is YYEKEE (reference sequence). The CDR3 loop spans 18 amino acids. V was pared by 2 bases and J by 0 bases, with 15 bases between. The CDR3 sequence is CASSFRSTEYSGANVLTF. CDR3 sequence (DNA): TGTGCCAGCAGCTTTCGGTCGACTGAGTACTCTGGGGCCAACGTCCTGACTTTC.

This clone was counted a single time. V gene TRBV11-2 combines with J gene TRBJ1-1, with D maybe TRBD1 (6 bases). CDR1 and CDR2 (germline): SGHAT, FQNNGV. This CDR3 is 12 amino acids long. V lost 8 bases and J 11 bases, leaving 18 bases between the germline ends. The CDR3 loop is CASLLGGGPAFF. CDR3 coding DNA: TGTGCCAGCCTCTTAGGGGGGGGGCCGGCTTTCTTT.

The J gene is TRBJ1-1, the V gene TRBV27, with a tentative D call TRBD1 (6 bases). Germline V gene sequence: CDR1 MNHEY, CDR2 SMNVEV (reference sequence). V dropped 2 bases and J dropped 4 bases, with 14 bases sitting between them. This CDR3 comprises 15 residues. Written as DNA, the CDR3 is TGTGCCAGCAGTTTAGACTACAGGGCGGGCACTGAAGCTTTCTTT. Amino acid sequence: CASSLDYRAGTEAFF.

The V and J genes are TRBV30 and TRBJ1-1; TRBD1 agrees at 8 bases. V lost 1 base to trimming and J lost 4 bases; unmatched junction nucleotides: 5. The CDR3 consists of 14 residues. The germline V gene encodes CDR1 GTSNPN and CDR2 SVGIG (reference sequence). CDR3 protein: CAWSAATGGTEAFF. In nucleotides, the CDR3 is TGTGCCTGGAGTGCCGCAACAGGGGGCACTGAAGCTTTCTTT.

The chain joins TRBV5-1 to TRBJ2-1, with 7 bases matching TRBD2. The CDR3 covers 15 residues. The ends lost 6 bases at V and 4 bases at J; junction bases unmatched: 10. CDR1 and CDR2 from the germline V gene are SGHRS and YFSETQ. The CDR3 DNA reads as TGCGCCAGCATGGGGGGGAGCGGGCCTTACAATGAGCAGTTCTTC. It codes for CASMGGSGPYNEQFF.

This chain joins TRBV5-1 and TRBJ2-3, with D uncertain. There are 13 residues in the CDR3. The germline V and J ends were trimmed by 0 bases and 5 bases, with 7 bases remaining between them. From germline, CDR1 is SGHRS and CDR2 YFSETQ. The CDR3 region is CASSLVAEDTQYF. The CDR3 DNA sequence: TGCGCCAGCAGCTTGGTCGCAGAAGATACGCAGTATTTT. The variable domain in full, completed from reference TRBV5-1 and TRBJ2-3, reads KAGVTQTPRYLIKTRGQQVTLSCSPISGHRSVSWYQQTPGQGLQFLFEYFSETQRNKGNFPGRFSGRQFSNSRSEMNVSTLELGDSALYLCASSLVAEDTQYFGPGTRLTVL.

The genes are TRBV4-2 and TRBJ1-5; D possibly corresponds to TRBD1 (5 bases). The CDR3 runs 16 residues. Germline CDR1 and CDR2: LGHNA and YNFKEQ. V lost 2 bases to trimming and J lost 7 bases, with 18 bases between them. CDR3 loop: CASSQSDRGSGQPQHF. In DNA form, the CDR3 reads TGTGCCAGCAGCCAAAGTGATAGGGGATCAGGACAGCCCCAGCATTTT.

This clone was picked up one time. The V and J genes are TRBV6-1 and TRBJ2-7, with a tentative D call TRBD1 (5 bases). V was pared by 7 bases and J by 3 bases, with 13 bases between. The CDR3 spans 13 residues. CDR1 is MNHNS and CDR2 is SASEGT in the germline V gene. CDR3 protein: CASTPGRDYEQYF. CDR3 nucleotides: TGTGCCAGCACGCCAGGGCGAGACTACGAGCAGTACTTC.

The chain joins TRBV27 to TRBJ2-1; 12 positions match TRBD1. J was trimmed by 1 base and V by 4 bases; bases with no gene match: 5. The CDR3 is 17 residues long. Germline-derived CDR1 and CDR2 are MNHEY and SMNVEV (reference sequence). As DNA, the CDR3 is TGTGCCAGCAGTTCCGGGACAGGGGGCTTATCCTACAATGAGCAGTTCTTC. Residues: CASSSGTGGLSYNEQFF.

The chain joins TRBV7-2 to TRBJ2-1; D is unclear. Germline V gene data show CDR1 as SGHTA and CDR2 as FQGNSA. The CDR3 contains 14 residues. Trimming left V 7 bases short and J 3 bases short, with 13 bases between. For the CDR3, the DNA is TGTGCCAGCACCCAGGCCCCGAGCTACAATGAGCAGTTCTTC. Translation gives CASTQAPSYNEQFF.

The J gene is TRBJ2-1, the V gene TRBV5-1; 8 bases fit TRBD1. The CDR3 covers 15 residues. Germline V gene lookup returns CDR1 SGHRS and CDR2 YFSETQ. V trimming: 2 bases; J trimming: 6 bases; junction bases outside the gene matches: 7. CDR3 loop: CASSLGQGNVNEQFF. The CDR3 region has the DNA TGCGCCAGCAGCTTAGGACAGGGAAATGTCAATGAGCAGTTCTTC. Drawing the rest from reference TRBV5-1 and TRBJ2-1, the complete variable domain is KAGVTQTPRYLIKTRGQQVTLSCSPISGHRSVSWYQQTPGQGLQFLFEYFSETQRNKGNFPGRFSGRQFSNSRSEMNVSTLELGDSALYLCASSLGQGNVNEQFFGPGTRLTVL.

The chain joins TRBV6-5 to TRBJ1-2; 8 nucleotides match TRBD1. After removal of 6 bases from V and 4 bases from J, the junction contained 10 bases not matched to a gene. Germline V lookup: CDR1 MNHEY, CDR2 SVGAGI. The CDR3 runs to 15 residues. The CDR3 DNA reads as TGTGCCAGCAGCCGCCCGACAGGGGCCGGCTATGGCTACACCTTC. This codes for CASSRPTGAGYGYTF.

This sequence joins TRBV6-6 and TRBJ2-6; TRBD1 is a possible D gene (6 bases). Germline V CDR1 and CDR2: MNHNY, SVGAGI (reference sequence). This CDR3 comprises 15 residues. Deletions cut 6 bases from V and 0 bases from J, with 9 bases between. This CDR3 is CASRSQGSGANVLTF. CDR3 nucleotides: TGTGCCAGCAGATCACAGGGCTCTGGGGCCAACGTCCTGACTTTC.

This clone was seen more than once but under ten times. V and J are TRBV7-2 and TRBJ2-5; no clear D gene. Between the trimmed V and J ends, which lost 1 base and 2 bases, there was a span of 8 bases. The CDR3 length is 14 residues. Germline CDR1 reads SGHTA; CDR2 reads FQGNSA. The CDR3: CASSLGQMQETQYF. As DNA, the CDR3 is TGTGCCAGCAGCTTAGGACAAATGCAAGAGACCCAGTACTTC.

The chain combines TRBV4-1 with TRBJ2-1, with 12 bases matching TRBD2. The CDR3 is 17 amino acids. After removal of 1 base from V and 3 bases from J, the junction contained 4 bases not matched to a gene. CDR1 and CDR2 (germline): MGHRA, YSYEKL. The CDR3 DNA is TGCGCCAGCAGCCAAGTACCGGGACTAGCGGGCTACAATGAGCAGTTCTTC. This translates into CASSQVPGLAGYNEQFF.

CDR3 sequence (DNA): TGTGCCAGCAGCCAAGACGGACAGGGGCCTACAGATACGCAGTATTTT. It is translated as CASSQDGQGPTDTQYF. This chain joins TRBV4-2 and TRBJ2-3, with 9 nucleotides matching TRBD1. The CDR3 runs to 16 residues. Germline V lookup: CDR1 LGHNA, CDR2 YNFKEQ. Trimming cost V 0 bases and J 3 bases; bases outside gene matches: 4.